Detailed here is one TCR beta chain. The source of the sample is a study of blood T cell repertoires in COVID-19. Produced via immunoSEQ multiplex PCR; TCRdb's table is partial and in-frame only. Of tens of thousands of clones in the sample, approximately 79% were seen once. Trimming removed 4 bases at V and 0 bases at J, with 14 bases between. Germline V gene sequence: CDR1 SEHNR, CDR2 FQNEAQ (reference sequence). CDR3 size: 16 residues. The J gene is TRBJ2-3, the V gene TRBV7-9; possible D gene TRBD2, 6 bases. The sequencing input was peripheral blood. This sequence originates from a man aged 65-85 years with COVID-19, enrolled during active disease. The CDR3 reads CASSSWGSGSTDTQYF. Here the CDR3 DNA reads TGTGCCAGCAGCTCCTGGGGTAGCGGAAGCACAGATACGCAGTATTTT. Filled out from reference TRBV7-9 and TRBJ2-3, the complete variable domain reads DTGVSQNPRHKITKRGQNVTFRCDPISEHNRLYWYRQTLGQGPEFLTYFQNEAQLEKSRLLSDRFSAERPKGSFSTLEIQRTEQGDSAMYLCASSSWGSGSTDTQYFGPGTRLTVL.